This T cell receptor beta chain is drawn from a study of T cell repertoires in cytomegalovirus infection. At the level of the study: The authors relied on CMV epitopes, both recently identified HLA-C-restricted and well-studied HLA-B-restricted.

In this sample, this clonotype turned up many times. The antigen remains undetermined. The V segment lost 2 bases and the J segment 3 bases; nucleotides outside the gene matches: 7. CDR1 SGHTA and CDR2 FQGNSA come from the germline V gene. The CDR3 length is 15 residues. One entry per CDR3 protein results from TCRdb running MiXCR on the reads. The sample carries 570,000 or so distinct CDR3 sequences, approximately 40% recorded once. This TCR derives from a human donor in good health (CMV status not recorded). Some clones in this sample may be carry-over from other donors' samples. This sequence joins TRBV7-2 and TRBJ2-7, with 7 bases fitting TRBD2. The sequencing used cultured PBMCs, collected from culture after CMV antigen stimulation. CDR3: CASSLTGLGVYEQYF. In DNA form, the CDR3 reads TGTGCCAGCAGCTTAACTGGACTAGGGGTCTACGAGCAGTACTTC.